The T cell receptor beta chain described here comes from a study of blood T cells in healthy people across ages. About the research overall: Through template switching, about one barcoded beta molecule was captured per two T cells, as measured in model experiments. Study observations and caveats: Significant beta diversity loss was already apparent by age approximately 42, declining roughly linearly.

As for this clonotype: Its cognate antigen is unknown.

The CDR3 is 14 amino acids. The V end lost 3 bases, the J end lost 0 bases, and 9 bases lay between the germline ends. Germline lookup yields CDR1 MNHEY and CDR2 SMNVEV (reference sequence). A second PCR, run for about 7 to 12 cycles, used a sample-barcoded 5' primer plus a J-beta primer mix. TCRdb re-called the 5' RACE reads with MiXCR, one entry per CDR3 protein. Altogether 1.5 million to 2 million distinct CDR3 sequences are present, approximately 40% being singletons, with the ten largest covering 23%. Whenever a sample was processed, at least 6 million PBMCs were isolated. This chain connects TRBV27 to TRBJ2-7; a weak D match, TRBD2 (5 bases). Source material: blood. This receptor was taken from a human donor in good health. The CDR3 region is CASSFGIRSYEQYF. The CDR3 DNA reads as TGTGCCAGCAGTTTCGGGATTCGCTCCTACGAGCAGTACTTC.